This passage covers 5 T cell receptor beta chains from one sample sequenced in a study of T-cell memory formation after mild COVID-19. A single record per CDR3 protein comes from TCRdb applying MiXCR to the 5' RACE reads. This repertoire shows hundreds of thousands of distinct CDR3 sequences, roughly 20% found once; its top ten account for about 8.8%. The sample taken for sequencing was PBMCs or a T cell subset sorted from them (not recorded which). Receptors originate from an adult woman who had mild COVID-19 (a few samples of this study predate the infection). Cell type and time point are not known.

This rearrangement joins TRBV24-1 to TRBJ2-5, with D possibly called TRBD1 or TRBD2 (5 bases each). CDR3 length: 16 residues. Germline CDR1 KGHDR, CDR2 SFDVKD. The germline V and J ends were trimmed by 9 bases and 2 bases, with 21 bases remaining between them. The CDR3 region has the DNA TGTGCCACCCCCAGGGCGAGAGGGAGAGGGCAAGAGACCCAGTACTTC. This translates into CATPRARGRGQETQYF.

The chain joins TRBV20-1 to TRBJ1-1, with 11 bases that match TRBD1. The germline CDR1 and CDR2 sequences are DFQATT and SNEGSKA (reference sequence). Trimming took 1 base from V and 8 from J; bases not matched to a gene: 15. CDR3 length: 17 residues. The CDR3 loop is CSARGIPGQGGTAEAFF. CDR3 DNA: TGCAGTGCTAGAGGAATCCCGGGACAGGGGGGAACGGCAGAAGCTTTCTTT.

This clonotype came up once. The rearrangement joins TRBV19 to TRBJ2-3; D is undetermined. Trimming took off 3 bases at V and 6 bases at J, with 7 bases between the two ends. Germline V lookup: CDR1 LNHDA, CDR2 SQIVND (reference sequence). The CDR3 contains 12 residues. CDR3 loop: CASSISEDTQYF. The DNA of the CDR3 is TGTGCCAGTAGTATTAGTGAGGATACGCAGTATTTT.

The chain has TRBV12-3 or TRBV12-4 and TRBJ1-5; the D is unclear. Trimming left V 3 bases short and J 2 bases short, with 8 bases between. The CDR3 loop spans 14 amino acids. The CDR3 DNA reads as TGTGCCAGCAGTTTTATAATGGGCAATCAGCCCCAGCATTTT. Encoded protein: CASSFIMGNQPQHF.

This clonotype was recorded a few times. The CDR3 is CASSRPGRPYEQYF. The CDR3 DNA is TGTGCCAGCAGCCGACCGGGACGGCCCTACGAGCAGTACTTC. The chain is built from TRBV14 and TRBJ2-7, with D perhaps given as TRBD1 or TRBD2 (5 bases each). Germline CDR1 SGHDN, CDR2 FVKESK. The V end was cut by 4 bases, the J end by 2 bases, with 12 bases between. The length of the CDR3 is 14 residues.